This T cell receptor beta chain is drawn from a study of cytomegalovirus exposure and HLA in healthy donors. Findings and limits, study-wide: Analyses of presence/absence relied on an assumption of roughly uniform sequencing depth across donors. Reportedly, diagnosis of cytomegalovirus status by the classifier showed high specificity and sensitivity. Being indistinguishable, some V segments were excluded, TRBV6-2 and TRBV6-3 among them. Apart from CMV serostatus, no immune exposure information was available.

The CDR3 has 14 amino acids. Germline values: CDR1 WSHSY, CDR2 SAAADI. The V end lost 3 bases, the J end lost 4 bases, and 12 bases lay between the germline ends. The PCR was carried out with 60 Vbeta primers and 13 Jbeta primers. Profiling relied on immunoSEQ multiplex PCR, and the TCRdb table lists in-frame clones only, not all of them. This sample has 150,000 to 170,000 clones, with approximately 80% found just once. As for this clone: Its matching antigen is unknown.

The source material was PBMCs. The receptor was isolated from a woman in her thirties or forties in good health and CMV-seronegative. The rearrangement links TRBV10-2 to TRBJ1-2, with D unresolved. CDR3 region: CASSDEGISYGYTF. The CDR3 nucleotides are TGCGCCAGCAGTGACGAGGGAATTTCCTATGGCTACACCTTC.